This entry lists 22 T cell receptor beta chains sequenced from one sample in a study of T cells in Graves' hyperthyroidism and ophthalmopathy. TCR beta CDR3 regions were amplified from RNA. Carried out on the TCR CDR3, a first-round RT-PCR used the HTBI primer set. From the multiplex PCR reads, TCRdb called clonotypes with MiXCR, one entry per CDR3 protein. The table lists 550,000 to 700,000 distinct CDR3 sequences, around 45% of them singletons. Sequencing was carried out using peripheral blood or thyroid tissue (not recorded which). All receptors come from an adult woman with Graves' disease, either hyperthyroidism or ophthalmopathy (not recorded which).

There are many counts of this clonotype. The V gene is TRBV6-2 or TRBV6-3, the J gene TRBJ2-6, with D possibly being TRBD1 (6 bases). This CDR3 region has 15 residues. In germline, CDR1 is MNHEY, CDR2 SVGEGT. Trimming took off 6 bases at V and 2 bases at J, with 11 bases between the two ends. The CDR3 bases are TGTGCCAGCAGGGTGGGGACACCTGGGGCCAACGTCCTGACTTTC. Protein: CASRVGTPGANVLTF.

This chain joins TRBV10-3 and TRBJ2-5, with TRBD2 as a possible D gene (6 bases). This CDR3 spans 12 amino acids. Germline V CDR1 and CDR2: ENHRY, SYGVKD. The CDR3 sequence is CARDQAGETQYF. Written as DNA, the CDR3 is TGTGCTAGAGATCAGGCGGGGGAGACCCAGTACTTC.

There are a few counts of this clonotype. V gene TRBV9 combines with J gene TRBJ1-1; D is undetermined. Germline CDR1 reads SGDLS; CDR2 reads YYNGEE. This CDR3 spans 12 amino acids. V was trimmed by 0 bases and J by 7 bases, leaving 7 bases between them. In nucleotides, the CDR3 is TGTGCCAGCAGCGTAGGGGCTGGTGAAGCTTTCTTT. It is translated as CASSVGAGEAFF.

The chain has TRBV13 and TRBJ1-1; TRBD1 matches 7 bases. This CDR3 region has 14 residues. Germline CDR1 reads PRHDT; CDR2 reads FYEKMQ (reference sequence). J gave up 5 bases and V 6 bases, and 9 bases lay outside the gene matches. CDR3 bases: TGTGCCAGCAGTCGACTCCAGGGGGATACTGAAGCTTTCTTT. It is translated as CASSRLQGDTEAFF.

This chain connects TRBV7-2 to TRBJ1-5; no clear D. The germline V gene encodes CDR1 SGHTA and CDR2 FQGNSA. This CDR3 region has 15 residues. The V and J ends lost 0 bases and 3 bases respectively, with 9 bases between them. In DNA form, the CDR3 reads TGTGCCAGCAGCTTAGCGGGGAGTTCCAATCAGCCCCAGCATTTT. Translating gives CASSLAGSSNQPQHF.

This clonotype has ten or more counts. This chain uses TRBV5-4 with TRBJ2-6; tentatively, D is TRBD2 (6 bases). Trimming took 0 bases from V and 4 from J, leaving 11 bases between them. The CDR3 contains 16 residues. Germline values: CDR1 SGHNT, CDR2 YYREEE (reference sequence). The CDR3: CASSLGGVSGANVLTF. The DNA for the CDR3 is TGTGCCAGCAGCTTGGGGGGGGTATCAGGGGCCAACGTCCTGACTTTC.

This clonotype was seen repeatedly, ten times or more. This rearrangement joins TRBV18 to TRBJ2-5; D uncertain. There are 13 residues in the CDR3. V was shortened by 2 bases and J by 2 bases, with 6 bases between the two germline ends. Germline-derived CDR1 and CDR2 are KGHSH and LQKENI. CDR3 sequence: CASSPALQETQYF. CDR3 DNA: TGTGCCAGCTCACCAGCTTTACAAGAGACCCAGTACTTC.

In this sample, this clonotype turned up many times. This rearrangement joins TRBV6-5 to TRBJ1-1, with D perhaps matching TRBD1 (5 bases). The germline V and J ends were trimmed by 6 bases and 3 bases, with 17 bases remaining between them. CDR1 and CDR2 (germline): MNHEY, SVGAGI. The CDR3 spans 15 residues. CDR3 in DNA: TGTGCCAGCAGGACCCCGACAAAGGGGCACACTGAAGCTTTCTTT. This translates into CASRTPTKGHTEAFF.

The CDR3 DNA is TGTGCCATCATTCCGAGGACAGGGGGCGAAAAACTGTTTTTT. Protein product: CAIIPRTGGEKLFF. The rearrangement joins TRBV10-3 to TRBJ1-4, with 11 bases fitting TRBD1. V was pared by 7 bases and J by 8 bases, with 6 bases of the junction left unmatched. Germline loops: CDR1 ENHRY, CDR2 SYGVKD. The CDR3 is 14 residues long.

Notes on this clonotype: The DNA is left out, because the CDR3 cannot be placed on it with certainty; the CDR3 is given as TCRdb lists it. The chain recombines TRBV7-2 with TRBJ2-5; TRBD2 is the table's D call and was not checked against the DNA. Germline CDR1 SGHTA, CDR2 FQGNSA. The CDR3 is 24 residues long, ends included. CDR3 residues: CASKEPGTRDGYTFGLAGASAQYF.

The chain has TRBV9 and TRBJ2-2; D tentatively fits TRBD1 or TRBD2 (5 bases each). Trimming left V 3 bases short and J 7 bases short, with 19 bases between. CDR1 SGDLS and CDR2 YYNGEE come from the germline V gene. There are 16 residues in the CDR3. CDR3 protein: CASSGSGPVEGGELFF. As DNA, the CDR3 is TGTGCCAGCAGCGGTTCGGGGCCCGTCGAAGGCGGGGAGCTGTTTTTT.

This sequence joins TRBV2 and TRBJ2-7; 9 positions agree with TRBD2. The assigned J gene may be wrong: the sequence end matches TRBJ2-1 better. The germline gives CDR1 SNHLY, CDR2 FYNNEI. CDR3 size: 18 residues. The CDR3 bases are TGTGCCAGCAGTGAGCTAGCGGGGTTGACACATCTTGACAATGAGCAGTTCTTC. Translating it yields CASSELAGLTHLDNEQFF.

There are many counts of this clonotype. This rearrangement joins TRBV15 to TRBJ1-1, with no clear D. CDR1 and CDR2 from the germline V gene are LNHNV and YYDKDF (reference sequence). V was clipped by 3 bases and J by 6 bases, with 14 bases between them. CDR3 size: 14 residues. The CDR3 sequence: CATSRDAGGPEAFF. CDR3 DNA: TGTGCCACCAGCAGGGATGCAGGAGGCCCTGAAGCTTTCTTT.

The V gene is TRBV10-2, the J gene TRBJ2-4; D is unresolved. The CDR3 length is 14 residues. Germline V gene sequence: CDR1 WSHSY, CDR2 SAAADI. The V gene lost 3 bases and the J gene lost 6 bases, with 12 bases spanning the gap. The CDR3 reads CASSDEGMGNIQYF. The DNA of the CDR3 is TGCGCCAGCAGTGATGAAGGGATGGGAAACATTCAGTACTTC.

The chain employs TRBV15 and TRBJ2-3; D may be TRBD1 (5 bases). Deletions cut 3 bases from V and 5 bases from J, with 15 bases between. CDR3 length equals 15 residues. Looked up from germline, CDR1 is LNHNV and CDR2 is YYDKDF (reference sequence). CDR3 region: CATSRTVERIDTQYF. The CDR3 nucleotides are TGTGCCACCAGCAGGACAGTCGAACGGATAGATACGCAGTATTTT.

This rearrangement joins TRBV5-6 to TRBJ1-6, with D uncertain. The V end was cut by 4 bases, the J end by 7 bases, with 6 bases between. The CDR3 extends over 12 amino acids. Germline CDR1 SGHDT, CDR2 YYEEEE. CDR3 coding DNA: TGTGCCAGCAGCGCCGAGAATTCACCCCTCCACTTT. It specifies CASSAENSPLHF.

CDR3 bases: TGTGCCAGCAGTGAAGCGAAGGGGGCTGGGGCCAACGTCCTGACTTTC. It is translated as CASSEAKGAGANVLTF. The genes are TRBV2 and TRBJ2-6; the D gene is possibly TRBD1 (6 bases). Germline CDR1 reads SNHLY; CDR2 reads FYNNEI. Trimming removed 0 bases at V and 2 bases at J, with 8 bases between. The CDR3 totals 16 residues.

The rearrangement joins TRBV5-1 to TRBJ2-5; 7 bases are shared with TRBD2. Losses at the gene ends were 7 bases for V and 0 bases for J; bases not matched to a gene: 6. The CDR3 covers 14 residues. From germline, CDR1 is SGHRS and CDR2 YFSETQ. The CDR3 DNA follows: TGCGCCAGCTGCGCGAGCGGGGACCAAGAGACCCAGTACTTC. Its protein is CASCASGDQETQYF. Using reference TRBV5-1 and TRBJ2-5 for the parts outside the CDR3, the full variable domain is KAGVTQTPRYLIKTRGQQVTLSCSPISGHRSVSWYQQTPGQGLQFLFEYFSETQRNKGNFPGRFSGRQFSNSRSEMNVSTLELGDSALYLCASCASGDQETQYFGPGTRLLVL.

This clonotype was seen at least ten times. The chain has TRBV20-1 and TRBJ2-6; D is tentatively TRBD1 or TRBD2 (5 bases each). Germline loops: CDR1 DFQATT, CDR2 SNEGSKA (reference sequence). Trimming shortened V by 5 bases and J by 0 bases, and 14 bases separated the two germline ends. The CDR3 has 16 amino acids. The CDR3 reads CSAPPGRLSGANVLTF. For the CDR3, the DNA is TGCAGTGCTCCCCCGGGACGGCTCTCTGGGGCCAACGTCCTGACTTTC.

This chain connects TRBV7-9 to TRBJ2-5; perhaps TRBD1 as D (6 bases). V gave up 7 bases and J gave up 3 bases, with 15 bases separating them. The CDR3 is made up of 14 amino acids. Per the germline V gene, CDR1 is SEHNR and CDR2 is FQNEAQ (reference sequence). CDR3: CASNKGDVEETQYF. In nucleotides, the CDR3 is TGTGCCAGCAATAAGGGGGATGTTGAAGAGACCCAGTACTTC.

As to this clonotype: A read error may explain this, as a much larger clone is one base away. This chain joins TRBV7-9 and TRBJ1-2; D is unclear. The CDR3 runs to 14 residues. V lost 6 bases and J 7 bases, leaving 18 bases between the germline ends. Germline V lookup: CDR1 SEHNR, CDR2 FQNEAQ (reference sequence). Here the CDR3 reads CASRQVPELGGYTF. CDR3 nucleotides: TGTGCCAGCAGGCAAGTTCCGGAACTCGGTGGCTACACCTTC.

J is TRBJ1-4 and V is TRBV5-1, with 10 positions matching TRBD1. V gave up 0 bases and J gave up 5 bases; unmatched junction bases: 4. The CDR3 has 16 residues. Germline V gives CDR1 SGHRS, CDR2 YFSETQ. The CDR3 DNA is TGCGCCAGCAGCTTGGCCGGGACAGGGGTGAATGAAAAACTGTTTTTT. This gives the protein CASSLAGTGVNEKLFF.